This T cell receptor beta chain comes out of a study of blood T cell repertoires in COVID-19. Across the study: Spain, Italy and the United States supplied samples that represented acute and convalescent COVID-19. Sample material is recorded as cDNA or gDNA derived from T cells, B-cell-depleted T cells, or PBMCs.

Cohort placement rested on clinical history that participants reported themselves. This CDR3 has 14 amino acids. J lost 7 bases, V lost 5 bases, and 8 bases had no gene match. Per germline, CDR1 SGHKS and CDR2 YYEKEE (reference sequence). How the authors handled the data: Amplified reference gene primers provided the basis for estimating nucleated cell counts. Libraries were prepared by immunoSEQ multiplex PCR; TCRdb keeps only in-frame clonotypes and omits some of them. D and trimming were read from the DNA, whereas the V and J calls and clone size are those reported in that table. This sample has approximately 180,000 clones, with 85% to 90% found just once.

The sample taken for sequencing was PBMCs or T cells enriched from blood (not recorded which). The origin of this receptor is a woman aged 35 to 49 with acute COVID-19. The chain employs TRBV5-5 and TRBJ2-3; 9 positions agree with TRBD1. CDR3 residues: CASSSGTGLHTQYF. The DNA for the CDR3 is TGTGCCAGCAGTTCCGGGACAGGGCTCCATACGCAGTATTTT.